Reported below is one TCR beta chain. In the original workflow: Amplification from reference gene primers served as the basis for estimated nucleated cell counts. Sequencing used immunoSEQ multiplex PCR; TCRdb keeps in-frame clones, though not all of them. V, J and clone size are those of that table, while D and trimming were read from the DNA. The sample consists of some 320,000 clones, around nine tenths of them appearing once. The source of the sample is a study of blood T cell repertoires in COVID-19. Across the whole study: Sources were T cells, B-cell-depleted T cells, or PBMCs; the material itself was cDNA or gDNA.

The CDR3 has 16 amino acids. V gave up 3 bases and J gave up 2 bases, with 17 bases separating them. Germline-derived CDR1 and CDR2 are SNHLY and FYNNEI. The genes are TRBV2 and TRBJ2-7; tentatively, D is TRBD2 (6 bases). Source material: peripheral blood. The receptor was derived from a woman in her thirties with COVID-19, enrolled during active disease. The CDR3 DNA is TGTGCCAGCAGTGACCCCCCAGGAGGGAAAACCTACGAGCAGTACTTC. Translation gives CASSDPPGGKTYEQYF.